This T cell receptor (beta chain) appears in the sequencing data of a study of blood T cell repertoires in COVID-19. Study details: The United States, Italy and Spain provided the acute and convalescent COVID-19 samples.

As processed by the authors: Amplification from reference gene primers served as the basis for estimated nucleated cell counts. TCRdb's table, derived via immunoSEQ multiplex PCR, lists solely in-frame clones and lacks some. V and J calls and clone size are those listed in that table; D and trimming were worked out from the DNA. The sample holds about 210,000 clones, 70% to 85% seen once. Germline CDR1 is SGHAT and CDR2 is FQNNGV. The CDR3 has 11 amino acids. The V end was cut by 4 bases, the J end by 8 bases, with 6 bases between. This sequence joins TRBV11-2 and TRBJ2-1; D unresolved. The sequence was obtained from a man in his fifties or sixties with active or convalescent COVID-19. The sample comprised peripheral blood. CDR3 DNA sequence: TGTGCCAGCAGCTCCGGTCATGAGCAGTTCTTC. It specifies CASSSGHEQFF. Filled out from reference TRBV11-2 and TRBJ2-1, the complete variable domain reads EAGVAQSPRYKIIEKRQSVAFWCNPISGHATLYWYQQILGQGPKLLIQFQNNGVVDDSQLPKDRFSAERLKGVDSTLKIQPAKLEDSAVYLCASSSGHEQFFGPGTRLTVL.